This T cell receptor beta chain was obtained from a study of cytomegalovirus exposure and HLA in healthy donors. Looking at the study overall: An early data release held 70 million to 90 million unique TCRs from HLA-typed donors.

Findings and caveats of the study: In a later analysis, TCR beta V- and J-gene trimming showed a link to a missense DCLRE1C variant.

PCR primers comprised 60 Vbeta and 13 Jbeta primers. Clones were sequenced by immunoSEQ multiplex PCR, and TCRdb holds only the in-frame ones, with some missing. The repertoire includes about 170,000 clones, 85% of them detected once, and about 2.5% sits in the top ten. The CDR3 extends over 17 amino acids. Trimming removed 10 bases from V and 7 bases from J; junction bases left unmatched: 22. Germline V gene sequence: CDR1 SNHLY, CDR2 FYNNEI. As regards this clone: Antigen unknown.

Each donor was nominally healthy when sampled (though unrecorded immune exposures were likely). The chain is built from TRBV2 and TRBJ2-1, with 7 bases identical to TRBD1. Material for sequencing was PBMCs. The TCR originated in a man aged 25 to 40 in good health and CMV-seropositive. The CDR3 spells CAITRQGSSTMRNEQFF. Written as DNA, the CDR3 is TGTGCCATCACTCGACAGGGCTCCTCTACAATGAGAAATGAGCAGTTCTTC. The full variable domain, completed using reference TRBV2 and TRBJ2-1, is EPEVTQTPSHQVTQMGQEVILRCVPISNHLYFYWYRQILGQKVEFLVSFYNNEISEKSEIFDDQFSVERPDGSNFTLKIRSTKLEDSAMYFCAITRQGSSTMRNEQFFGPGTRLTVL.